This T cell receptor beta chain emerged from a study of blood T cell repertoires in COVID-19. For the study at large: COVID-19 samples collected from the United States, Italy and Spain covered acute and convalescent phases. Sources were T cells, B-cell-depleted T cells, or PBMCs; the material itself was cDNA or gDNA.

Authors' data handling: Reference gene primer amplification gave estimated nucleated cell counts. This table comes from immunoSEQ multiplex PCR, and its TCRdb copy is limited to in-frame clones, with some not included. V and J calls and clone size are those listed in that table; D and trimming were worked out from the DNA. The sample contains under 250,000 clones, roughly 84% of which appear only once. CDR1 and CDR2 from the germline V gene are SGHKS and YYEKEE (reference sequence). The V end was cut by 4 bases, the J end by 7 bases, with 12 bases between. The CDR3 length is 14 residues. The TCR sequence derives from a man aged 50 or older with active or convalescent COVID-19. V usage is TRBV5-5 and J usage is TRBJ1-6; TRBD1 might be the D (6 bases). Material for sequencing was peripheral blood. The CDR3 reads CASSPGQLNSPLHF. CDR3 DNA: TGTGCCAGCAGCCCTGGACAGTTAAATTCACCCCTCCACTTT.